These 9 T cell receptor beta chains were sequenced from one sample in a study of control samples from healthy donors and cancer patients. Measured with immunoSEQ multiplex PCR; TCRdb has only the in-frame clones, and not every one. The table includes 150,000 to 200,000 clones, over 85% detected once. The sequencing sample was made of blood. These receptors originate from a man between 18 and 29 years old in good health.

V usage is TRBV30 and J usage is TRBJ2-2; D might be TRBD2 (6 bases). Germline values: CDR1 GTSNPN, CDR2 SVGIG (reference sequence). V lost 3 bases and J 8 bases, leaving 16 bases between the germline ends. CDR3 length: 14 amino acids. CDR3 amino acids: CAWSKGLEEGELFF. The DNA of the CDR3 is TGTGCCTGGAGCAAGGGACTCGAGGAGGGGGAGCTGTTTTTT.

The chain's CDR3 is CAVNRRGNTDTQYF. DNA of the CDR3: TGTGCCGTTAACCGGCGGGGAAACACAGATACGCAGTATTTT. V usage is TRBV5-4 and J usage is TRBJ2-3; TRBD2 is a possible D gene (6 bases). V lost 10 bases and J lost 2, with 17 bases in between. The germline CDR1 and CDR2 sequences are SGHNT and YYREEE (reference sequence). This CDR3 has 14 residues.

The chain links TRBV28 to TRBJ1-5; D not resolved. Trimming took off 6 bases at V and 0 bases at J, with 12 bases between the two ends. The germline V gene has CDR1 MDHEN and CDR2 SYDVKM. CDR3 size: 15 residues. DNA of the CDR3: TGTGCCAGCAGCCTCTCCGAGTATAGCAATCAGCCCCAGCATTTT. Its translation: CASSLSEYSNQPQHF. Together with reference TRBV28 and TRBJ1-5, the CDR3 gives the full variable domain: DVKVTQSSRYLVKRTGEKVFLECVQDMDHENMFWYRQDPGLGLRLIYFSYDVKMKEKGDIPEGYSVSREKKERFSLILESASTNQTSMYLCASSLSEYSNQPQHFGDGTRLSIL.

This chain links TRBV20-1 with TRBJ2-7; 10 bases match TRBD2. Per germline, CDR1 DFQATT and CDR2 SNEGSKA (reference sequence). V lost 3 bases and J lost 6; bases outside the gene matches: 11. This CDR3 is 15 amino acids long. The CDR3 nucleotides are TGCAGTGCTAGTCTCCAGCGGGGGGGCTTTAGCGAGCAGTACTTC. Its protein product is CSASLQRGGFSEQYF.

This chain uses TRBV10-2 with TRBJ1-4, with TRBD1 matching 7 bases. Germline values: CDR1 WSHSY, CDR2 SAAADI. CDR3 length: 14 residues. J gave up 7 bases and V 5 bases, and 7 bases lay outside the gene matches. CDR3 loop: CASSPNRDSEKLFF. Here the CDR3 DNA reads TGCGCCAGCAGTCCTAACCGGGACAGTGAAAAACTGTTTTTT.

This chain connects TRBV28 to TRBJ1-2; D is uncertain. The CDR3 runs to 12 residues. V was cut by 10 bases and J by 2 bases, with 11 bases left in between. Germline V gives CDR1 MDHEN, CDR2 SYDVKM. The chain's CDR3 is CATFLGNYGYTF. The CDR3 DNA is TGTGCCACTTTTTTGGGGAACTATGGCTACACCTTC.

The rearrangement joins TRBV30 to TRBJ2-5; 7 nucleotides match TRBD1. J lost 5 bases, V lost 0 bases, and 9 bases had no gene match. The CDR3 totals 15 residues. Germline V CDR1 and CDR2: GTSNPN, SVGIG (reference sequence). This chain's CDR3 is CAWSVRTGVGETQYF. The CDR3 DNA is TGTGCCTGGAGTGTACGTACAGGGGTAGGGGAGACCCAGTACTTC.

The chain joins TRBV4-2 to TRBJ2-7, with D possibly matching TRBD1 (5 bases). The CDR3 spans 12 residues. Germline V lookup: CDR1 LGHNA, CDR2 YNFKEQ. V was pared by 0 bases and J by 12 bases, with 12 bases between. CDR3 residues: CASSQDRTQPYF. CDR3 DNA sequence: TGTGCCAGCAGCCAAGATAGGACACAGCCGTACTTC.

V gene TRBV25-1 combines with J gene TRBJ2-1; 8 bases match TRBD2. CDR1 and CDR2 (germline): MGHDK, SYGVNS. Trimming at V came to 3 bases and at J to 6 bases, leaving 7 bases not matched to a gene. This CDR3 comprises 15 residues. CDR3 sequence (DNA): TGTGCCAGCAGTGATCCGGGACTAGGGTCCAATGAGCAGTTCTTC. Its protein product is CASSDPGLGSNEQFF. Filled out from reference TRBV25-1 and TRBJ2-1, the complete variable domain reads EADIYQTPRYLVIGTGKKITLECSQTMGHDKMYWYQQDPGMELHLIHYSYGVNSTEKGDLSSESTVSRIRTEHFPLTLESARPSHTSQYLCASSDPGLGSNEQFFGPGTRLTVL.